This record concerns one TCR beta chain sequence. Its antigen is as yet unknown. This specimen belongs to a study of T cells after yellow fever vaccination. At the level of the study: Fractions of low cell number were prepared using SMART-Seq v4 Ultra Low Input.

The CDR3 is made up of 11 amino acids. V gave up 0 bases and J gave up 6 bases, with 5 bases separating them. Germline lookup yields CDR1 SQVTM and CDR2 ANQGSEA. Study observations and caveats: Subsequent to the booster, the majority of primary-vaccination clones reappeared (96% CD4, approximately 85% CD8). One caveat is that FACS-sorted repertoires could contain abundant clonotypes contaminating from the bulk population.

Synthesis of TCR cDNA relied on 5'RACE template switching, which attached a universal primer site and UMIs. TCRdb re-called the 5' RACE reads through MiXCR, storing one row per CDR3 protein. The data hold 310,000 or so distinct CDR3 sequences, with 6.5% to 8.5% observed a single time. The chain links TRBV29-1 to TRBJ1-1; D is unresolved. The starting material was PBMCs, obtained more than 35 days after the first yellow fever vaccination. The source of this sequence is a man aged 18 to 30 who received the YFV17D yellow fever vaccine. CDR3 bases: TGCAGCGTTGAAGAGGTAGCTGAAGCTTTCTTT. This translates into CSVEEVAEAFF.